This TCR beta chain was documented in a study of blood T cells in healthy people across ages. Study observations and caveats: As age increased, TCR beta diversity per million T cells fell in a roughly linear fashion. Diversity was estimated from one million T cells, and these estimates were considered underestimates.

Total RNA was extracted at no less than 6 micrograms per sample. Worth noting for this clonotype: Its antigen is not identified.

V lost 2 bases, J lost 4 bases, and 5 bases stayed unmatched. This CDR3 contains 14 residues. Germline V lookup: CDR1 DFQATT, CDR2 SNEGSKA (reference sequence). PCR was performed a second time for about 7 to 11 cycles using a sample-barcoded 5' primer and a J-beta primer mix. A 12-random-nucleotide template-switch adaptor tagged each cDNA molecule. TCRdb ran MiXCR on the 5' RACE reads and lists one entry per CDR3 protein. The table records some 320,000 distinct CDR3 sequences, roughly 26% of them present only once. The chain links TRBV20-1 to TRBJ2-1; 7 bases fit TRBD2. The receptor's source is an older woman in good health. The sequencing sample was made of blood. This CDR3 is CSARLPGGYNEQFF. The CDR3 nucleotides read TGCAGTGCTAGATTGCCGGGGGGTTACAATGAGCAGTTCTTC.